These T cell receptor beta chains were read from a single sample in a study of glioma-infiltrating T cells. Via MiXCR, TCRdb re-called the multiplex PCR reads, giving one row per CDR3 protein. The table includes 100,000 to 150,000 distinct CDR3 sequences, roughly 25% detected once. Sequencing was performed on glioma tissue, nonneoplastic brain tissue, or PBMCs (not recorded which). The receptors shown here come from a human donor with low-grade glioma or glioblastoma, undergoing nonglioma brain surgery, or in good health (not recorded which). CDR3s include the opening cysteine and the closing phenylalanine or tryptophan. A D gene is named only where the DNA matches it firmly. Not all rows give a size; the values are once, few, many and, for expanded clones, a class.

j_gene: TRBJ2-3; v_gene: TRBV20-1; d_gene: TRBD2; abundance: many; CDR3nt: TGCAGTGCTAGCGTTGCGGGAGTAGGTTGGACAGATACGCAGTATTTT; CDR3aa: CSASVAGVGWTDTQYF
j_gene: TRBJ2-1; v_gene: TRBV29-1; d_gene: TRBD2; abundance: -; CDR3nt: TGCAGCGTTGTCACTAGCGGCTACAATGAGCAGTTCTTC; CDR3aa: CSVVTSGYNEQFF
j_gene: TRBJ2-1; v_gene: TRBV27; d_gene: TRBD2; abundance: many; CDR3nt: TGTGCCAGCAGTTTTTATGCGGGAGCCCCGCTAAACAATGAGCAGTTCTTC; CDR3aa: CASSFYAGAPLNNEQFF
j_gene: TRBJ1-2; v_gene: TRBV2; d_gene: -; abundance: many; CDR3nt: TGTGCCAGTGAGGGGACTCATGGCTACACCTTC; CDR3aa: CASEGTHGYTF
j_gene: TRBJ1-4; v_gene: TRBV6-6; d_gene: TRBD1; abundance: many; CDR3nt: TGTGCCAGCAGTTACTCGCGGACAGGGCTTGCAACTAATGAAAAACTGTTTTTT; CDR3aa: CASSYSRTGLATNEKLFF
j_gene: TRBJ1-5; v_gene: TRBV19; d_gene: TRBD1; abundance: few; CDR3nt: TGTGCCACCACAGGGGGGCCTGGGGGCAATCAGCCCCAGCATTTT; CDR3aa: CATTGGPGGNQPQHF
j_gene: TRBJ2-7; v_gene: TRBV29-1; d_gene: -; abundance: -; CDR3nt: TGCAGAGTTGACACACAATCTACGAGGGAGCAGTACTTC; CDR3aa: CRVDTQSTREQYF
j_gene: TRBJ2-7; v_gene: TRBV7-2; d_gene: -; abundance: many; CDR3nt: TGTGCCAGCAGCTTAGCGTCCGGGGCTGCCTACGAGCAGTACTTC; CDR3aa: CASSLASGAAYEQYF
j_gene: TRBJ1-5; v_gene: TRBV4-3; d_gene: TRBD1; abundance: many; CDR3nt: TGCGCCAGCAGCCAAGATGACAGGGAGGACCAGCCCCAGCATTTT; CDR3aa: CASSQDDREDQPQHF
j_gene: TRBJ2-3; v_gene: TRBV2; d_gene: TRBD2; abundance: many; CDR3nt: TGTGCCAGCCGACTAGCGGGACACACAGATACGCAGTATTTT; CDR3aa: CASRLAGHTDTQYF
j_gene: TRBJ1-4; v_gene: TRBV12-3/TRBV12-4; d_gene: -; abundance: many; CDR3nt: TGTGCCAGCGAAGATGAGGGGGGGGAGAAACTGTTTTTT; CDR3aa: CASEDEGGEKLFF
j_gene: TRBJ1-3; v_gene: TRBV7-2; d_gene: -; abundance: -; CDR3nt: TGCGCCAGCAGACTCCATCGGGAGGGGGGAAACACCATATATTTT; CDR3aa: CASRLHREGGNTIYF
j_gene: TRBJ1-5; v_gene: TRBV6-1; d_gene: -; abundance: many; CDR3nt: TGTGCCAGCAGACAAACGGGCCGCAATCAGCCCCAGCATTTT; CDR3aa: CASRQTGRNQPQHF
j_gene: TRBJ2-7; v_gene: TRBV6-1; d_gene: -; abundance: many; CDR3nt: TGTGCCAGCTACGCTACGGCGACCCCCTACGAGCAGTACTTC; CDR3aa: CASYATATPYEQYF
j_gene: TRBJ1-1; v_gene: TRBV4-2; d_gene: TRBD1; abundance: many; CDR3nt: TGTGCCAGCAGCCAAGATCCGGGCAGGGGGGACACTGAAGCTTTCTTT; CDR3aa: CASSQDPGRGDTEAFF
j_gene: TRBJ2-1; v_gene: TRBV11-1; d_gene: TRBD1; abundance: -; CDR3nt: TGTGCCAGCAGCCACCGGACAGGGTCGATTTACAATGAGCAGTTCTTC; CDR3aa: CASSHRTGSIYNEQFF
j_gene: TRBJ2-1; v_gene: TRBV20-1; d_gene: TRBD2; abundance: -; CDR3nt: TGCAGTGCCTCCGCCGGGGCTAGCGGAAACAATGAGCAGTTCTTC; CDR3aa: CSASAGASGNNEQFF